This passage covers 29 T cell receptor beta chains from one sample sequenced in a study of blood T cell repertoires in COVID-19. Assay: immunoSEQ multiplex PCR; the TCRdb copy retains only in-frame clones and omits some. In the table there are about 87,000 clones, about 90% of which are singletons. Specimen: peripheral blood. These TCRs come from a man in his late teens or twenties with COVID-19, enrolled during active disease.

This chain links TRBV28 with TRBJ1-2, with a weak D call TRBD1 (6 bases). The CDR3 consists of 14 residues. The V end lost 5 bases, the J end lost 4 bases, and 14 bases lay between the germline ends. Germline values: CDR1 MDHEN, CDR2 SYDVKM. This CDR3 reads CASSRPAGAYGYTF. CDR3 sequence (DNA): TGTGCCAGCAGTCGACCGGCAGGGGCCTATGGCTACACCTTC.

This clone showed up just once. This chain connects TRBV19 to TRBJ2-7, with 12 bases lining up with TRBD1. There are 15 residues in the CDR3. V shed 3 bases and J 4 bases; nucleotides not matched to a gene: 4. Germline CDR1 LNHDA, CDR2 SQIVND (reference sequence). CDR3 residues: CASSMGTGGYYEQYF. Here the CDR3 DNA reads TGTGCCAGTAGTATGGGGACAGGGGGCTATTACGAGCAGTACTTC. The full variable domain, in which reference TRBV19 and TRBJ2-7 provide the parts outside the CDR3, is DGGITQSPKYLFRKEGQNVTLSCEQNLNHDAMYWYRQDPGQGLRLIYYSQIVNDFQKGDIAEGYSVSREKKESFPLTVTSAQKNPTAFYLCASSMGTGGYYEQYFGPGTRLTVT.

This clone was observed a single time. As DNA, the CDR3 is TGTGCCAGCAGCTTTTTCACCGGGGAAGGGAATTCACCCCTCCACTTT. Its translation is CASSFFTGEGNSPLHF. The rearrangement joins TRBV12-1 to TRBJ1-6. TRBV12-1 is reported as a pseudogene. The CDR3 spans 16 residues.

CDR3 amino acids: CASTRWLEHEQYF. The CDR3 region has the DNA TGTGCCAGCACCCGGTGGCTGGAGCACGAGCAGTACTTC. The J gene is TRBJ2-7, the V gene TRBV6-6; D gene ambiguous. Per germline, CDR1 MNHNY and CDR2 SVGAGI (reference sequence). The ends were cut back, 7 bases at V and 5 bases at J, with 15 bases in the middle. The CDR3 covers 13 residues.

The chain joins TRBV19 to TRBJ1-5; tentatively, D is TRBD1 (6 bases). Trimming removed 2 bases from V and 3 bases from J, with 8 bases in between. CDR3 size: 14 residues. Germline V gene sequence: CDR1 LNHDA, CDR2 SQIVND (reference sequence). This CDR3 reads CASSISGDNQPQHF. DNA for the CDR3: TGTGCCAGTAGTATATCAGGGGACAATCAGCCCCAGCATTTT.

This sequence joins TRBV5-1 and TRBJ2-2, with D possibly matching TRBD1 (6 bases). V was clipped by 2 bases and J by 0 bases, with 8 bases between them. From germline, CDR1 is SGHRS and CDR2 YFSETQ. The CDR3 is 15 amino acids. The CDR3 reads CASSLQGSNTGELFF. In DNA form, the CDR3 reads TGCGCCAGCAGCTTACAGGGATCGAACACCGGGGAGCTGTTTTTT.

This chain joins TRBV27 and TRBJ2-1; the D gene is possibly TRBD2 (6 bases). Trimming removed 2 bases from V and 7 bases from J, with 9 bases in between. The CDR3 runs 13 residues. CDR1 MNHEY and CDR2 SMNVEV come from the germline V gene (reference sequence). CDR3 coding DNA: TGTGCCAGCAGTTTAATGGAGGGGAATGAGCAGTTCTTC. Its protein is CASSLMEGNEQFF.

This clone was detected only once. This chain connects TRBV13 to TRBJ2-7; TRBD2 might be the D (6 bases). CDR3 length equals 15 residues. The germline V and J ends were trimmed by 5 bases and 5 bases, with 19 bases remaining between them. CDR1 and CDR2 (germline): PRHDT, FYEKMQ (reference sequence). CDR3 sequence (DNA): TGTGCCAGCAGCCCAACCGGGAGCCTTATCAACGAGCAGTACTTC. Its protein is CASSPTGSLINEQYF.

Of note for this clone: Within the sample, other DNA sequences also encode this same CDR3. The chain carries TRBV9 and TRBJ1-3; 9 bases align to TRBD1. After removal of 0 bases from V and 1 base from J, the junction contained 2 bases not matched to a gene. The germline CDR1 and CDR2 sequences are SGDLS and YYNGEE. This CDR3 is built from 16 residues. In nucleotides, the CDR3 is TGTGCCAGCAGCGTAGGACAGGGGGTGTCTGGAAACACCATATATTTT. Protein product: CASSVGQGVSGNTIYF.

This clone occurred many times. The gene calls are TRBV11-2 and TRBJ2-7; D perhaps matches TRBD1 (7 bases). V was trimmed by 5 bases and J by 5 bases, leaving 19 bases between them. CDR1 SGHAT and CDR2 FQNNGV come from the germline V gene. This CDR3 is built from 15 residues. CDR3 sequence: CASSLLGGTADEQYF. In DNA form, the CDR3 reads TGTGCCAGCAGCCTTCTAGGCGGGACAGCCGACGAGCAGTACTTC.

V and J are TRBV14 and TRBJ2-7; 10 bases map to TRBD2. The germline CDR1 and CDR2 sequences are SGHDN and FVKESK. The J segment lost 5 bases and the V segment lost 3 bases, leaving 4 bases of the junction unmatched. The CDR3 consists of 14 residues. The CDR3 here is CASSQWTSGNEQYF. The CDR3 DNA sequence: TGTGCCAGCAGCCAGTGGACTAGCGGAAACGAGCAGTACTTC.

This sequence joins TRBV27 and TRBJ2-1; 8 nucleotides match TRBD2. V gave up 6 bases and J gave up 5 bases; unmatched junction bases: 12. The germline V gene encodes CDR1 MNHEY and CDR2 SMNVEV (reference sequence). CDR3 length: 16 residues. The CDR3 DNA is TGTGCCAGCAGCCTTTACACTAGCGGAGGGAACAATGAGCAGTTCTTC. Protein sequence: CASSLYTSGGNNEQFF.

The V gene is TRBV24-1, the J gene TRBJ2-7; no firm D call. Germline V gene lookup returns CDR1 KGHDR and CDR2 SFDVKD. The CDR3 has 15 amino acids. The V and J ends lost 10 bases and 0 bases respectively, with 18 bases between them. The DNA for the CDR3 is TGTGCCACAGCGCCCTCCAGCGCGAGCTCCTACGAGCAGTACTTC. Translated, it gives CATAPSSASSYEQYF.

In this sample, this clone turned up a few times. V and J are TRBV7-9 and TRBJ1-2, with unresolved D. The germline gives CDR1 SEHNR, CDR2 FQNEAQ (reference sequence). Trimming shortened V by 5 bases and J by 4 bases, and 11 bases separated the two germline ends. The CDR3 length is 13 residues. CDR3 sequence reads: CASSPEGFYGYTF. CDR3 DNA sequence: TGTGCCAGCAGCCCCGAGGGATTCTATGGCTACACCTTC.

This chain uses TRBV18 with TRBJ2-1; 7 bases line up with TRBD1. The germline V gene encodes CDR1 KGHSH and CDR2 LQKENI. V lost 2 bases, J lost 3 bases, and 4 bases stayed unmatched. This CDR3 has 15 residues. The CDR3 bases are TGTGCCAGCTCACCAGAGGCAGGGGGCTACAATGAGCAGTTCTTC. It translates to CASSPEAGGYNEQFF.

The rearrangement joins TRBV18 to TRBJ1-1; 8 bases line up with TRBD1. V gave up 3 bases and J gave up 5 bases; unmatched junction bases: 11. The CDR3 has 16 amino acids. Germline values: CDR1 KGHSH, CDR2 LQKENI. The CDR3 loop reads CASSPRTGGTGTEAFF. The CDR3 nucleotides read TGTGCCAGCTCACCCCGAACAGGGGGAACGGGGACTGAAGCTTTCTTT.

CDR3 sequence reads: CASSRTGGAEQYF. The CDR3 DNA is TGTGCCAGCAGTCGAACAGGGGGCGCGGAGCAGTACTTC. This chain uses TRBV6-2 or TRBV6-3 with TRBJ2-7, with TRBD1 matching 9 bases. The CDR3 loop spans 13 amino acids. CDR1 is MNHEY, CDR2 SVGEGT, per germline. With V trimmed by 5 bases and J by 7 bases, 6 bases remained unmatched.

The CDR3 sequence is CASTEPQGRNSPLHF. CDR3 nucleotides: TGTGCCAGCACCGAACCACAGGGCAGAAATTCACCCCTCCACTTT. The genes are TRBV6-6 and TRBJ1-6; a weak D match, TRBD1 (6 bases). Trimming removed 7 bases at V and 7 bases at J, with 17 bases between. The CDR3 loop spans 15 amino acids. Germline CDR1 MNHNY, CDR2 SVGAGI (reference sequence).

V gene TRBV5-1 combines with J gene TRBJ1-1; unclear D gene. CDR3 length: 14 residues. V shed 0 bases and J shed 4 bases, with 10 bases lying between them. Germline loops: CDR1 SGHRS, CDR2 YFSETQ. CDR3 nucleotides: TGCGCCAGCAGCTTGGACAGTTCCGGCACTGAAGCTTTCTTT. It is translated as CASSLDSSGTEAFF.

The chain has TRBV29-1 and TRBJ1-1; 7 bases agree with TRBD1. J lost 4 bases, V lost 6 bases, and 5 bases had no gene match. The V gene's germline CDR1 is SQVTM and CDR2 ANQGSEA. This CDR3 contains 12 residues. The CDR3 DNA is TGCAGCGTGCGACAGGGCCCCACTGAAGCTTTCTTT. This encodes CSVRQGPTEAFF.

This clone appeared a single time. The V call is TRBV7-6, the J call TRBJ1-1; the match to TRBD1 covers 8 bases. Germline V gene sequence: CDR1 SGHVS, CDR2 FNYEAQ. V dropped 0 bases and J dropped 5; count of bases not matched to a gene: 5. The CDR3 extends over 15 amino acids. CDR3: CASSLATGARTEAFF. The CDR3 nucleotides are TGTGCCAGCAGCTTAGCGACAGGGGCGCGAACTGAAGCTTTCTTT.

This clone showed up just once. The chain uses TRBV5-6 and TRBJ1-6, with D unresolved. Germline V gene sequence: CDR1 SGHDT, CDR2 YYEEEE. Trimming removed 0 bases from V and 2 bases from J, with 3 bases in between. The CDR3 has 14 amino acids. The CDR3 sequence: CASSLGTYNSPLHF. In nucleotides, the CDR3 is TGTGCCAGCAGCTTGGGTACCTATAATTCACCCCTCCACTTT.

This chain links TRBV5-4 with TRBJ2-1; perhaps TRBD1 as D (6 bases). Trimming removed 4 bases at V and 8 bases at J, with 16 bases between. This CDR3 is built from 14 residues. CDR1 SGHNT and CDR2 YYREEE come from the germline V gene (reference sequence). CDR3 amino acids: CASSEKQGSDEQFF. CDR3 coding DNA: TGTGCCAGCAGCGAAAAACAGGGCTCGGATGAGCAGTTCTTC.

This clone was observed once. The V gene is TRBV19, the J gene TRBJ1-2; maybe TRBD1 (6 bases). Germline assignment: CDR1 LNHDA and CDR2 SQIVND (reference sequence). The V and J ends lost 10 bases and 3 bases respectively, with 24 bases between them. This CDR3 spans 16 amino acids. The CDR3 DNA reads TGTGCCACCCCCTGGTCCGGGGGGCCGGCTGACTATGGCTACACCTTC. Residues: CATPWSGGPADYGYTF.

This clone was recorded once. The genes are TRBV5-4 and TRBJ2-7; maybe TRBD2 (6 bases). Trimming pared 1 base from V and 3 bases from J, leaving 14 bases between. This CDR3 contains 15 residues. Per germline, CDR1 SGHNT and CDR2 YYREEE (reference sequence). The CDR3 loop is CASSLRGAGIYEQYF. In DNA, the CDR3 is TGTGCCAGCAGCTTGCGAGGAGCGGGCATCTACGAGCAGTACTTC.

This clone was observed a single time. V and J are TRBV30 and TRBJ2-7; D may be TRBD2 (6 bases). Deletions cut 1 base from V and 9 bases from J, with 31 bases between. CDR3 length equals 18 residues. Germline-derived CDR1 and CDR2 are GTSNPN and SVGIG (reference sequence). In DNA form, the CDR3 reads TGTGCCTGGAGTGGGAAGAAGGTCGGGACTCCTCTCCGGGCAGGGCAGTACTTC. Translated, it gives CAWSGKKVGTPLRAGQYF.

The gene calls are TRBV7-2 and TRBJ1-5; possibly TRBD1 for D (5 bases). Germline V gene lookup returns CDR1 SGHTA and CDR2 FQGNSA. Trimming cost V 0 bases and J 4 bases, with 16 bases left between them. This CDR3 spans 17 amino acids. CDR3 nucleotide sequence: TGTGCCAGCAGCTTAGCGCCCGGGGGAGGAGGGAATCAGCCCCAGCATTTT. Translated: CASSLAPGGGGNQPQHF. The variable domain in full, with the rest retrieved from reference TRBV7-2 and TRBJ1-5, is GAGVSQSPSNKVTEKGKDVELRCDPISGHTALYWYRQSLGQGLEFLIYFQGNSAPDKSGLPSDRFSAERTGGSVSTLTIQRTQQEDSAVYLCASSLAPGGGGNQPQHFGDGTRLSIL.

This clone was picked up one time. The chain joins TRBV19 to TRBJ1-2; D not resolved. Between the trimmed V and J ends, which lost 7 bases and 8 bases, there was a span of 17 bases. CDR3 length: 13 residues. Per the germline V gene, CDR1 is LNHDA and CDR2 is SQIVND (reference sequence). In nucleotides, the CDR3 is TGTGCCAGTACCCCTCGGCGTGGAGGAGGCTACACCTTC. The encoded protein is CASTPRRGGGYTF. The whole variable domain, filled in from reference TRBV19 and TRBJ1-2, reads DGGITQSPKYLFRKEGQNVTLSCEQNLNHDAMYWYRQDPGQGLRLIYYSQIVNDFQKGDIAEGYSVSREKKESFPLTVTSAQKNPTAFYLCASTPRRGGGYTFGSGTRLTVV.

As for this clone: Its ends do not fully match the called genes, so a read error is possible. The chain combines TRBV27 with TRBJ1-4; 9 bases are shared with TRBD1. This CDR3 spans 15 amino acids. From germline, CDR1 is MNHEY and CDR2 SMNVEV (reference sequence). This CDR3 is CASSSLGTGIEKLLF. DNA for the CDR3: TGTGCCAGCAGTTCCCTTGGGACAGGGATTGAAAAACTGCTTTTT. Based on the CDR3 plus reference TRBV27 and TRBJ1-4, the full variable domain is EAQVTQNPRYLITVTGKKLTVTCSQNMNHEYMSWYRQDPGLGLRQIYYSMNVEVTDKGDVPEGYKVSRKEKRNFPLILESPSPNQTSLYFCASSSLGTGIEKLLFGSGTQLSVL.